This T cell receptor (beta chain) was obtained from a study of identical twins. Trimming at V came to 1 base and at J to 4 bases, leaving 7 bases not matched to a gene. Germline lookup yields CDR1 LGHDT and CDR2 YNNKEL (reference sequence). The CDR3 has 16 residues. A few counts support this clonotype. TCRdb reanalysed the 5' RACE reads using MiXCR and keeps one entry per CDR3 protein. The sample shows fewer than 800,000 distinct CDR3 sequences, around 7.4% of them seen only once. These data also formed part of another study, on yellow fever vaccine responses in identical twins.

This TCR was sampled from a woman under 30 in good health. The chain employs TRBV3-1 and TRBJ2-5; 9 bases align to TRBD1. Sequenced: PBMCs. CDR3 sequence reads: CASSQGGQGGGETQYF. Here the CDR3 DNA reads TGTGCCAGCAGCCAAGGGGGACAGGGAGGAGGAGAGACCCAGTACTTC.